This TCR beta chain was sequenced for a study of T cell clonotyping in hematopoietic cell transplantation. TCRdb's table, derived via immunoSEQ multiplex PCR, lists solely in-frame clones and lacks some. The data contain approximately 5,400 clones, roughly four fifths of them singletons. General study results and limits: Cells were unsorted, so CD4 and CD8 contributions were not separated. Recipient TCR diversity dropped after transplant; expanded clonotypes rose from day 30 to 180.

Samples: about 28 days before transplant, then days 30, 100 and 180 after. Of note for this clone: Its antigen is undetermined.

The CDR3 runs to 17 residues. The ends were cut back, 4 bases at V and 0 bases at J, with 16 bases in the middle. Germline V lookup: CDR1 LGHNA, CDR2 YSLEER. V gene TRBV4-3 combines with J gene TRBJ2-1, with D tentatively TRBD1 or TRBD2 (5 bases each). The clonotype comes from a male patient between 55 and 70 years old who had an allogeneic stem cell transplant, so T cells may come from the graft donor. Some clones in this sample may be carry-over from other donors' samples. The sequences come from peripheral blood mononuclear cells, collected 100 days after allogeneic stem cell transplant. CDR3 sequence: CASSPHPGTNSYNEQFF. The CDR3 bases are TGCGCCAGCAGCCCTCACCCCGGGACCAACTCCTACAATGAGCAGTTCTTC.